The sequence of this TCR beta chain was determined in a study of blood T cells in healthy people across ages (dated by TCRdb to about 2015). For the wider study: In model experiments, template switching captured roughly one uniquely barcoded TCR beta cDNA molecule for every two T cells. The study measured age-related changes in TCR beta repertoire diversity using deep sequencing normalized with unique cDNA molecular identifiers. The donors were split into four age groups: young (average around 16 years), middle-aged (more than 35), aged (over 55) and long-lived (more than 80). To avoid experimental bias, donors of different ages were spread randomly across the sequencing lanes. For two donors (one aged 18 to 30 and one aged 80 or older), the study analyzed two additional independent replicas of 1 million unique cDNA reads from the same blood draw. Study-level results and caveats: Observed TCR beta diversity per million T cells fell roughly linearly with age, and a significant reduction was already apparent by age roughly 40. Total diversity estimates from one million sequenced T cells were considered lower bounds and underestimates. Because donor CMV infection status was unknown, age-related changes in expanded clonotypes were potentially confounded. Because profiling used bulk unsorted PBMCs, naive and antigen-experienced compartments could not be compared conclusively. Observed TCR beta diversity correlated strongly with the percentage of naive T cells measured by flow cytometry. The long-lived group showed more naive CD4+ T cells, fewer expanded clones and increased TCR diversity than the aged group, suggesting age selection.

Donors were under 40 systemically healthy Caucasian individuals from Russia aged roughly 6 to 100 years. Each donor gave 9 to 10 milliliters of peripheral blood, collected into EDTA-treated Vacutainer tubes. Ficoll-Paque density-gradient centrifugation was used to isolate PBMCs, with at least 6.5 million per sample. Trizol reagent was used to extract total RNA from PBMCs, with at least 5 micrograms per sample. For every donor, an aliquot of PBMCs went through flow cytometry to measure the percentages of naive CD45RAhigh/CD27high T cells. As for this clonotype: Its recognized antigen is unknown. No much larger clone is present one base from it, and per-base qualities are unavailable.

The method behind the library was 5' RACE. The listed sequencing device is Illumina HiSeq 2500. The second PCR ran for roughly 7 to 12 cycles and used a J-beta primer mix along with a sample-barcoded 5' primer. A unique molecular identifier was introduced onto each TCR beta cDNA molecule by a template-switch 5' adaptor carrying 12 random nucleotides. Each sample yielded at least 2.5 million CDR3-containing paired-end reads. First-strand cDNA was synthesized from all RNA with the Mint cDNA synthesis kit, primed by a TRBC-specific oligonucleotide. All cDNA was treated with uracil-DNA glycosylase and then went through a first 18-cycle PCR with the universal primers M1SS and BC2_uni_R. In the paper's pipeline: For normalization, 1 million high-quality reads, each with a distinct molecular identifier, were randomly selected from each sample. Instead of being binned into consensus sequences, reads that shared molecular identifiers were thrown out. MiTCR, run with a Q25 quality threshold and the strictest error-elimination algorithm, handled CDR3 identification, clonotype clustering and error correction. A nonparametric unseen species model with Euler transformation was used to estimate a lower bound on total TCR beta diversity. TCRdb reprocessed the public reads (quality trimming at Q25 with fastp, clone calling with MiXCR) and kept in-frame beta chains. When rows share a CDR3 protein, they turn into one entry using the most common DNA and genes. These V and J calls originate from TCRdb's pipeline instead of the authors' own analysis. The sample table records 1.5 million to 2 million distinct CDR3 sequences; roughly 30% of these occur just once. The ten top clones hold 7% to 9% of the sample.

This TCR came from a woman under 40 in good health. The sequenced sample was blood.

CDR3 protein: CASSLAQSAYNEQFF. The base sequence is TGTGCCAGCAGCTTAGCGCAGTCGGCCTACAATGAGCAGTTCTTC. The sequence links TRBV11-1 to TRBJ2-1; the D gene remains uncertain. The junction carries 8 bases between V and J, which are trimmed by 0 bases and 2 bases respectively. The CDR3 spans 15 residues, from the cysteine through the phenylalanine. The DNA shown is the 45-base CDR3, in frame from base 1. Sequences SGHAT (CDR1) and FQDESV (CDR2) are obtained from the germline V gene (reference sequence).